This TCR beta chain emerged from a study of beta chain features in type 1 diabetes. This CDR3 spans 16 amino acids. V was shortened by 4 bases and J by 8 bases, with 20 bases between the two germline ends. Per germline, CDR1 MDHEN and CDR2 SYDVKM. Study observations and caveats: Within each of all four CD4+ subsets, Type 1 diabetes patients had TCRB CDR3s that were moderately but significantly shorter. Junctions at VDJ sites from type 1 diabetes patients had fewer insertions and more deletions.

By way of CD45RO/CCR7/CD25/CD127/CD95/CD27, the CD4+ regulatory, stem cell-like memory, central memory and naive cells were sorted. Investigators reverse transcribed all isolated RNA, so they sequenced expressed TCRB transcripts. Some clones are missing from TCRdb's copy, which holds only in-frame ones; the method was immunoSEQ multiplex PCR. In the table there are approximately 260,000 clones, about a fifth of which are singletons. In regard to this clone: Its antigen is still unknown.

The source is a woman aged 40 to 55 with type 1 diabetes. This chain connects TRBV28 to TRBJ1-4, with D possibly being TRBD1 (6 bases). Sequencing was performed on naive CD4+ T cells from blood. The CDR3 is CASSSYTGSVKEKLFF. CDR3 bases: TGTGCCAGCAGTTCCTACACAGGGTCGGTTAAGGAAAAACTGTTTTTT.